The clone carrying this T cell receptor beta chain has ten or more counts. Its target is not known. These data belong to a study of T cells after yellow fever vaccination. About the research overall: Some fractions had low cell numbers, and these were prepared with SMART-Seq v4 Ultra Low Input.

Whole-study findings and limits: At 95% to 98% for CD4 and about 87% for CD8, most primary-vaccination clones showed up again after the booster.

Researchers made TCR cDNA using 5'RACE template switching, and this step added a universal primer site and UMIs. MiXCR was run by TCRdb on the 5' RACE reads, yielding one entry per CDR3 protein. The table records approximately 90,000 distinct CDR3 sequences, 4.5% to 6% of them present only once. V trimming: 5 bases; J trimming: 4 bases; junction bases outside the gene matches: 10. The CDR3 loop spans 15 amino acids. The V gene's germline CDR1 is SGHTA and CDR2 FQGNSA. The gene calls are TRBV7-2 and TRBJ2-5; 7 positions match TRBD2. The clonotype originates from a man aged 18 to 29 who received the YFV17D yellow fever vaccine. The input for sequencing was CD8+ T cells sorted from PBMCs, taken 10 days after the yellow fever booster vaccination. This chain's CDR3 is CASSRVPTSVETQYF. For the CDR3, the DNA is TGTGCCAGCAGCCGGGTTCCAACTAGCGTAGAGACCCAGTACTTC.